The 12 T cell receptor beta chains listed next were all sequenced from one sample in a study of blood T cell repertoires in COVID-19 (dated by TCRdb to 2018 to 2021). Library generation was performed with the immunoSEQ multiplex PCR assay. TCRdb's version of the immuneACCESS table is confined to in-frame rearrangements and falls short of the full clone set. An unresolved V gene accounts for under half of the shortfall where checked; the remainder is of unknown origin. A total of about 190,000 clones appear in this sample, approximately 79% of them only once. The ten largest clones capture about 13% of the sample. Sequencing was done on a sample of peripheral blood. Source of these receptors: a man between 50 and 59 years old who had recovered from COVID-19.

This chain connects TRBV24-1 to TRBJ2-1, with 7 nucleotides matching TRBD1. The CDR3 is made up of 12 amino acids. J was trimmed by 11 bases and V by 2 bases; bases with no gene match: 2. Germline V lookup: CDR1 KGHDR, CDR2 SFDVKD. The CDR3, as DNA: TGTGCCACCAGTGATTGGGACAGACAGCAGTTCTTC. Its translation is CATSDWDRQQFF.

The V gene is TRBV30, the J gene TRBJ2-2, with 8 bases that match TRBD1. This CDR3 is built from 15 residues. Germline loops: CDR1 GTSNPN, CDR2 SVGIG (reference sequence). Trimming removed 4 bases from V and 6 bases from J; junction bases left unmatched: 10. As DNA, the CDR3 is TGTGCCTGGATCACCGGGACAGGAGGCCCCGGGGAGCTGTTTTTT. Translated, it gives CAWITGTGGPGELFF.

The chain recombines TRBV30 with TRBJ2-7, with 8 bases lining up with TRBD2. The CDR3 length is 14 residues. Germline V gives CDR1 GTSNPN, CDR2 SVGIG (reference sequence). Unmatched junction bases numbered 12, after V lost 5 bases and J lost 6 bases. This CDR3 reads CAWARGTSLFEQYF. CDR3 sequence (DNA): TGTGCCTGGGCGAGGGGGACTAGTCTATTCGAGCAGTACTTC. Together with reference TRBV30 and TRBJ2-7, the CDR3 gives the full variable domain: SQTIHQWPATLVQPVGSPLSLECTVEGTSNPNLYWYRQAAGRGLQLLFYSVGIGQISSEVPQNLSASRPQDRQFILSSKKLLLSDSGFYLCAWARGTSLFEQYFGPGTRLTVT.

This clone appeared once. The genes are TRBV2 and TRBJ2-7; 10 nucleotides agree with TRBD2. Germline trimming cut 9 bases from V and 5 bases from J; bases unmatched to any gene: 7. CDR1 is SNHLY, CDR2 FYNNEI, per germline. This CDR3 is 13 amino acids long. CDR3 in DNA: TGTGCCAGTGAACTAGCGGGATTCCACGAGCAGTACTTC. Its protein is CASELAGFHEQYF. The full variable domain, completed using reference TRBV2 and TRBJ2-7, is EPEVTQTPSHQVTQMGQEVILRCVPISNHLYFYWYRQILGQKVEFLVSFYNNEISEKSEIFDDQFSVERPDGSNFTLKIRSTKLEDSAMYFCASELAGFHEQYFGPGTRLTVT.

The chain employs TRBV19 and TRBJ2-7, with D possibly being TRBD2 (7 bases). Trimming shortened V by 3 bases and J by 1 base, and 16 bases separated the two germline ends. The CDR3 is made up of 16 amino acids. Germline V lookup: CDR1 LNHDA, CDR2 SQIVND (reference sequence). The DNA of the CDR3 is TGTGCCAGTAGTATCGGGGGGCCGGCTCCTTCCTACGAGCAGTACTTC. Protein: CASSIGGPAPSYEQYF.

The chain recombines TRBV19 with TRBJ2-2; TRBD1 matches at 7 bases. CDR1 is LNHDA, CDR2 SQIVND, per germline (reference sequence). CDR3 length: 14 residues. V was clipped by 5 bases and J by 8 bases; unmatched bases: 8. The CDR3 coding sequence is TGTGCCAGTAGTCACCGACAGGGAGCAGGGGAGCTGTTTTTT. It encodes CASSHRQGAGELFF. Full variable domain (missing parts from reference TRBV19 and TRBJ2-2): DGGITQSPKYLFRKEGQNVTLSCEQNLNHDAMYWYRQDPGQGLRLIYYSQIVNDFQKGDIAEGYSVSREKKESFPLTVTSAQKNPTAFYLCASSHRQGAGELFFGEGSRLTVL.

The V gene is TRBV6-2 or TRBV6-3, the J gene TRBJ2-7; D might be TRBD1 (5 bases). Trimming cost V 0 bases and J 2 bases, with 8 bases left between them. Germline lookup yields CDR1 MNHEY and CDR2 SVGEGT. CDR3 length equals 14 residues. The chain's CDR3 is CASSYSPGTYEQYF. For the CDR3, the DNA is TGTGCCAGCAGTTACTCCCCAGGGACCTACGAGCAGTACTTC.

V and J are TRBV7-9 and TRBJ1-1; 8 bases match TRBD1. Germline V lookup: CDR1 SEHNR, CDR2 FQNEAQ (reference sequence). There are 14 residues in the CDR3. With 5 bases clipped from V and 6 bases from J, the junction kept 8 bases outside the gene matches. The CDR3 DNA reads as TGTGCCAGCAGCACCACAGGACAGGGTTCTGAAGCTTTCTTT. This codes for CASSTTGQGSEAFF.

This chain uses TRBV9 with TRBJ2-7, with 7 bases that match TRBD2. Losses at the gene ends were 0 bases for V and 0 bases for J; bases not matched to a gene: 3. The CDR3 contains 15 residues. Per the germline V gene, CDR1 is SGDLS and CDR2 is YYNGEE. CDR3 amino acids: CASSVAGGFSYEQYF. CDR3 DNA: TGTGCCAGCAGCGTAGCGGGAGGCTTCTCCTACGAGCAGTACTTC.

V and J are TRBV10-3 and TRBJ2-7; a possible D gene is TRBD2 (5 bases). CDR1 and CDR2 (germline): ENHRY, SYGVKD. This CDR3 has 16 amino acids. Deletions cut 0 bases from V and 3 bases from J, with 15 bases between. Here the CDR3 reads CAISESGEGSSYEQYF. DNA for the CDR3: TGTGCCATCAGTGAGTCGGGAGAGGGCTCCAGCTACGAGCAGTACTTC.

In the case of this clone: One junction end disagrees with the germline gene, perhaps due to a read error. The chain uses TRBV19 and TRBJ2-1, with a possible D match to TRBD2 (6 bases). The CDR3 loop spans 11 amino acids. From germline, CDR1 is LNHDA and CDR2 SQIVND (reference sequence). This CDR3 reads CASSIAEELFF. The CDR3 DNA reads TGTGCCAGTAGCATAGCGGAGGAGCTGTTCTTC.

V gene TRBV5-6 combines with J gene TRBJ2-1; D is perhaps TRBD2 (6 bases). This CDR3 spans 13 amino acids. Germline lookup yields CDR1 SGHDT and CDR2 YYEEEE. V lost 4 bases, J lost 3 bases, and 8 bases lay in between. The CDR3 sequence is CASSRGLYNEQFF. The CDR3 region has the DNA TGTGCCAGCAGCCGGGGACTCTACAATGAGCAGTTCTTC. The entire variable domain, with the rest obtained from reference TRBV5-6 and TRBJ2-1, is as follows: DAGVTQSPTHLIKTRGQQVTLRCSPKSGHDTVSWYQQALGQGPQFIFQYYEEEERQRGNFPDRFSGHQFPNYSSELNVNALLLGDSALYLCASSRGLYNEQFFGPGTRLTVL.